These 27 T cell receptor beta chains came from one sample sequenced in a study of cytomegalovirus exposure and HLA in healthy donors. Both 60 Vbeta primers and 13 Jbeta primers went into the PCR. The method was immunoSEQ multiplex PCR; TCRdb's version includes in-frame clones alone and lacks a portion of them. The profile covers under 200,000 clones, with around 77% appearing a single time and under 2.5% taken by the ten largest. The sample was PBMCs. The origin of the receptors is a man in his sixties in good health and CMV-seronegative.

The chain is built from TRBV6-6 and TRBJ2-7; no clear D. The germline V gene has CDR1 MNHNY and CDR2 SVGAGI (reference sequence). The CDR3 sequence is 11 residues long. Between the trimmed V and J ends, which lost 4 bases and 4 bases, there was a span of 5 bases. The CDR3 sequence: CASSSNYEQYF. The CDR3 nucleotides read TGTGCCAGCAGTTCCAATTACGAGCAGTACTTC.

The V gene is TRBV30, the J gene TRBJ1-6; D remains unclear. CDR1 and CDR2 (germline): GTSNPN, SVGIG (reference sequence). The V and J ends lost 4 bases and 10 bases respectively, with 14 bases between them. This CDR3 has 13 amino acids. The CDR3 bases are TGTGCCTGGACTCGGGAATCGTCATCACCCCTCCACTTT. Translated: CAWTRESSSPLHF.

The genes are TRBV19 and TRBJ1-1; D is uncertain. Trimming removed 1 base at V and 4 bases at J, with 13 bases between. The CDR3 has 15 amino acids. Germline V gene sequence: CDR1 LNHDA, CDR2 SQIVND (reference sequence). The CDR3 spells CASSIVPLGGTEAFF. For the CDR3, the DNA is TGTGCCAGTAGTATAGTTCCACTCGGAGGCACTGAAGCTTTCTTT.

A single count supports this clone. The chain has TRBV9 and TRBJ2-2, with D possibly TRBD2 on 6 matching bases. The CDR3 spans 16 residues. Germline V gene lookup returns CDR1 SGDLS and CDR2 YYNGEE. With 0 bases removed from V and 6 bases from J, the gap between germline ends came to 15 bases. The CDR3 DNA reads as TGTGCCAGCAGCGTAGCTCGGGGAGGACGGGCCGGGGAGCTGTTTTTT. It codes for CASSVARGGRAGELFF.

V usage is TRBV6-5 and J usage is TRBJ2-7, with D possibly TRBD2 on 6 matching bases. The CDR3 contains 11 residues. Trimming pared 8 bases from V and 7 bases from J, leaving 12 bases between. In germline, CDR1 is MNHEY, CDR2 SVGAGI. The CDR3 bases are TGTGCCAGCGGGCGGGATAAAGAGCAGTACTTC. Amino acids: CASGRDKEQYF.

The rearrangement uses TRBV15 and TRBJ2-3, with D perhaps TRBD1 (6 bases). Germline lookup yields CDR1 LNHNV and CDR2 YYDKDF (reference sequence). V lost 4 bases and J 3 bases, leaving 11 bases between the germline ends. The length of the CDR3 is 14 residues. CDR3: CATSKGDRTDTQYF. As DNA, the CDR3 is TGTGCCACCAGCAAGGGGGATAGGACAGATACGCAGTATTTT.

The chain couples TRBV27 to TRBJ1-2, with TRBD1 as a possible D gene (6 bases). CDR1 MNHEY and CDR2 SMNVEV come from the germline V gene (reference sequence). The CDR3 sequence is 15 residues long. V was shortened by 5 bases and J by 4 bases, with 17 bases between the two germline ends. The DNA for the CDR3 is TGTGCCAGCAGTCAGGGGCTAGCAGGGACCTATGGCTACACCTTC. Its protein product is CASSQGLAGTYGYTF.

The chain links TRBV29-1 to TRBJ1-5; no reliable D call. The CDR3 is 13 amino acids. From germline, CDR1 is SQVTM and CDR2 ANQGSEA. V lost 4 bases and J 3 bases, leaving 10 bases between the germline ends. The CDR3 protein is CSVGERNNQPQHF. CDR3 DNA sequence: TGCAGCGTTGGTGAGCGGAACAATCAGCCCCAGCATTTT.

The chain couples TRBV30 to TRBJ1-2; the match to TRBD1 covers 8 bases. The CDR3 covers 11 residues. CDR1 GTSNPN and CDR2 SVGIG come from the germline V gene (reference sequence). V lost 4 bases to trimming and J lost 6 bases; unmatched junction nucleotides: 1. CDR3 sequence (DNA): TGTGCCTGGAACAGGGGGAATGGCTACACCTTC. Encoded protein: CAWNRGNGYTF. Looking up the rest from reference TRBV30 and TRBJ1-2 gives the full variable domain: SQTIHQWPATLVQPVGSPLSLECTVEGTSNPNLYWYRQAAGRGLQLLFYSVGIGQISSEVPQNLSASRPQDRQFILSSKKLLLSDSGFYLCAWNRGNGYTFGSGTRLTVV.

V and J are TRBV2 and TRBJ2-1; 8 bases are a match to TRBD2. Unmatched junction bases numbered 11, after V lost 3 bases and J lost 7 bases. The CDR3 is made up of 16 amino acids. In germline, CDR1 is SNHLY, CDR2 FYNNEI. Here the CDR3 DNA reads TGTGCCAGCAGTGAGGCGAGGGCGGGGGGTAAAAATGAGCAGTTCTTC. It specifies CASSEARAGGKNEQFF.

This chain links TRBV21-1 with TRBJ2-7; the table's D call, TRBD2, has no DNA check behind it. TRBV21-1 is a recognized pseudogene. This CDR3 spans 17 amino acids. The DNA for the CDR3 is TGTGCCAGCAGCAAAGCCGCTAGCGGGAGACTCCCCTACGAGCAGTACTTC. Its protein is CASSKAASGRLPYEQYF.

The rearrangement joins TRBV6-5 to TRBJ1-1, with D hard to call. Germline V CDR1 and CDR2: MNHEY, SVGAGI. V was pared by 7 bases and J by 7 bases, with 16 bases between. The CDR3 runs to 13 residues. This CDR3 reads CASNQRTLSEAFF. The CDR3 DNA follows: TGTGCCAGCAACCAGAGGACTTTGAGTGAAGCTTTCTTT.

CDR3 sequence (DNA): TGTGCCAGCAGCTTTGGGACTAGTTTCACAGATACGCAGTATTTT. Protein product: CASSFGTSFTDTQYF. The rearrangement links TRBV5-6 to TRBJ2-3, with 8 positions matching TRBD2. Germline CDR1 is SGHDT and CDR2 is YYEEEE. The CDR3 extends over 15 amino acids. Trimming cost V 2 bases and J 2 bases; bases outside gene matches: 4. The entire variable domain, with the rest obtained from reference TRBV5-6 and TRBJ2-3, is as follows: DAGVTQSPTHLIKTRGQQVTLRCSPKSGHDTVSWYQQALGQGPQFIFQYYEEEERQRGNFPDRFSGHQFPNYSSELNVNALLLGDSALYLCASSFGTSFTDTQYFGPGTRLTVL.

In DNA, the CDR3 is TGCGCCAGCAGACCGGGACAGGGTTCGGGAAACACCATATATTTT. Translation: CASRPGQGSGNTIYF. The J gene is TRBJ1-3, the V gene TRBV4-1, with 9 bases aligning to TRBD1. This CDR3 has 15 amino acids. J was trimmed by 4 bases and V by 6 bases; bases with no gene match: 7. Germline values: CDR1 MGHRA, CDR2 YSYEKL.

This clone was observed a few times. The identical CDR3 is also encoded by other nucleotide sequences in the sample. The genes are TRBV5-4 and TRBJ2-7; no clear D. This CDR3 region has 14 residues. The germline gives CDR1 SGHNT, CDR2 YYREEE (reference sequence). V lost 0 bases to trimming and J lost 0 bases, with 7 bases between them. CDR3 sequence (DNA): TGTGCCAGCAGCTTGGCCGGTAGCTCCTACGAGCAGTACTTC. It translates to CASSLAGSSYEQYF.

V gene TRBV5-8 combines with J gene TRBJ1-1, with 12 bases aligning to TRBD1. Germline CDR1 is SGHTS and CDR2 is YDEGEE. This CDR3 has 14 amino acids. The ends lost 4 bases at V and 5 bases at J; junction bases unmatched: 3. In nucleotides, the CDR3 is TGTGCCAGCAGCCCGGGACAGGGGGCAACTGAAGCTTTCTTT. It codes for CASSPGQGATEAFF.

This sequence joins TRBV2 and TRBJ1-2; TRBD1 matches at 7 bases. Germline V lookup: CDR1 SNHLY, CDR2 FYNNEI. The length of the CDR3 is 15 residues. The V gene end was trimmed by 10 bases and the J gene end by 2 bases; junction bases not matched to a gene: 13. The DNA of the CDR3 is TGTGCCACCACCCCTCTACAGGGGTGGAACTATGGCTACACCTTC. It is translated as CATTPLQGWNYGYTF. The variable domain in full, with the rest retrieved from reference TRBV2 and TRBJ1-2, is EPEVTQTPSHQVTQMGQEVILRCVPISNHLYFYWYRQILGQKVEFLVSFYNNEISEKSEIFDDQFSVERPDGSNFTLKIRSTKLEDSAMYFCATTPLQGWNYGYTFGSGTRLTVV.

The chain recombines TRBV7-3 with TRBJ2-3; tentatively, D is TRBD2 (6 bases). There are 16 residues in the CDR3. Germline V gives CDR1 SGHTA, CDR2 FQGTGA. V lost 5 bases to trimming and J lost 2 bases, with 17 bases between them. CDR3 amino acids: CASSARAGSLTDTQYF. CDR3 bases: TGTGCCAGCAGCGCGAGAGCGGGTTCCCTCACAGATACGCAGTATTTT.

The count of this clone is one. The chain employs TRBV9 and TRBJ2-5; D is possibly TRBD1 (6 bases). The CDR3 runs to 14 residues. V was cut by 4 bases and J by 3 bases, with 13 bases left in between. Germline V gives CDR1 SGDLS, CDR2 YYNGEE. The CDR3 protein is CASSLSQGKETQYF. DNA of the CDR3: TGTGCCAGCAGCCTAAGTCAGGGGAAAGAGACCCAGTACTTC.

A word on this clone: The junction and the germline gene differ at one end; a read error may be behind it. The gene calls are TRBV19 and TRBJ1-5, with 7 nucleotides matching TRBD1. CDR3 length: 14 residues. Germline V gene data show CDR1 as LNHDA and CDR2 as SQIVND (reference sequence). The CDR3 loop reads CASQRQGRNQPQNF. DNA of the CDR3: TGTGCCAGTCAGAGACAGGGCCGCAATCAGCCCCAGAATTTT. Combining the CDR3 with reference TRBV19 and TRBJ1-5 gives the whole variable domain DGGITQSPKYLFRKEGQNVTLSCEQNLNHDAMYWYRQDPGQGLRLIYYSQIVNDFQKGDIAEGYSVSREKKESFPLTVTSAQKNPTAFYLCASQRQGRNQPQNFGDGTRLSIL.

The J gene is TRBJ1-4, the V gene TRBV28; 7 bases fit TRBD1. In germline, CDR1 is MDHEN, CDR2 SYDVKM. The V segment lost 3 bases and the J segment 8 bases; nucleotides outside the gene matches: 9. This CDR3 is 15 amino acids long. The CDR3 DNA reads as TGTGCCAGCAGTTTCGTCGGACAGGCTGGGGAAAAACTGTTTTTT. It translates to CASSFVGQAGEKLFF.

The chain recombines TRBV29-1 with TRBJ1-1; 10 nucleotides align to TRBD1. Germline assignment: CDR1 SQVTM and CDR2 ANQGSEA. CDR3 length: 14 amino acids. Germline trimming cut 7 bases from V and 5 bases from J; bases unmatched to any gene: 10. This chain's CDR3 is CSAGQGRGWTEAFF. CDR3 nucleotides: TGCAGCGCGGGACAGGGGAGAGGGTGGACTGAAGCTTTCTTT.

The CDR3 sequence is CASSFTGGQETQYF. For the CDR3, the DNA is TGTGCCAGCAGTTTTACAGGGGGCCAAGAGACCCAGTACTTC. The rearrangement uses TRBV6-6 and TRBJ2-5; 8 bases map to TRBD1. The length of the CDR3 is 14 residues. V was pared by 4 bases and J by 1 base, with 2 bases of the junction left unmatched. Per germline, CDR1 MNHNY and CDR2 SVGAGI (reference sequence).

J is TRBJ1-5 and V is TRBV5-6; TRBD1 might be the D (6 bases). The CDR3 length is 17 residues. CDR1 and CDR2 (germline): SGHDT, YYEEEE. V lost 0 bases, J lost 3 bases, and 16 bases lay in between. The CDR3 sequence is CASSLAKSGVINQPQHF. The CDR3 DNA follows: TGTGCCAGCAGCTTGGCCAAGTCAGGGGTTATCAATCAGCCCCAGCATTTT.

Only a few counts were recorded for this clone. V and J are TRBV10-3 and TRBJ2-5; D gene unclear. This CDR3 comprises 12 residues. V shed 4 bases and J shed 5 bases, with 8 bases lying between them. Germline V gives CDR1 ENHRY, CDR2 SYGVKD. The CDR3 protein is CAISGLEETQYF. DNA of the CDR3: TGTGCCATCAGTGGTCTGGAGGAGACCCAGTACTTC.

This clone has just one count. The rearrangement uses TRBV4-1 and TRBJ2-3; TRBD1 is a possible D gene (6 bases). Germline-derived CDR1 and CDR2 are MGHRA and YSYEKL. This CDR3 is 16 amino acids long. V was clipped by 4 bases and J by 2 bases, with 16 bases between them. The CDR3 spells CASSPQGRKVTDTQYF. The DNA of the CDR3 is TGCGCCAGCAGCCCACAGGGACGTAAGGTCACAGATACGCAGTATTTT.

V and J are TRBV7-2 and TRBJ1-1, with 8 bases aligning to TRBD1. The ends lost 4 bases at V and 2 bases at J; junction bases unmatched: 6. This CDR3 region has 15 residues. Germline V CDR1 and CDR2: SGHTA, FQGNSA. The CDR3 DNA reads TGTGCCAGCAGCTATTCGACAGGGGCAAACACTGAAGCTTTCTTT. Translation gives CASSYSTGANTEAFF. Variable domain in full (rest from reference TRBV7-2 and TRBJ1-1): GAGVSQSPSNKVTEKGKDVELRCDPISGHTALYWYRQSLGQGLEFLIYFQGNSAPDKSGLPSDRFSAERTGGSVSTLTIQRTQQEDSAVYLCASSYSTGANTEAFFGQGTRLTVV.